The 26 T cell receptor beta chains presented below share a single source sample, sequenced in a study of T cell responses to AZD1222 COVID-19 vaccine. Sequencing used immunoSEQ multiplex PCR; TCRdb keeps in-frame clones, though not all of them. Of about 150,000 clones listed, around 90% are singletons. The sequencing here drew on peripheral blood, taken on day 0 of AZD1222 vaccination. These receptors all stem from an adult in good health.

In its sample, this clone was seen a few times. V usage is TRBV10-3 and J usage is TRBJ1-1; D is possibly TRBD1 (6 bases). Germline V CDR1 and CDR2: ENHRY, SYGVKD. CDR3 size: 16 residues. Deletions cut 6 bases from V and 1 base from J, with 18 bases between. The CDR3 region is CAISVRQEGENTEAFF. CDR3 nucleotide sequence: TGTGCCATCAGCGTTCGACAGGAGGGGGAGAACACTGAAGCTTTCTTT.

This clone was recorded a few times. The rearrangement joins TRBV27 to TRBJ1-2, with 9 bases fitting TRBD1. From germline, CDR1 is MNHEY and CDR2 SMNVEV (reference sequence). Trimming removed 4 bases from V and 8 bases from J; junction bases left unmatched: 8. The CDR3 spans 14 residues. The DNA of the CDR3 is TGTGCCAGCAGTTCCCGGACAGGGGCTTCGGGCTACACCTTC. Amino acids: CASSSRTGASGYTF.

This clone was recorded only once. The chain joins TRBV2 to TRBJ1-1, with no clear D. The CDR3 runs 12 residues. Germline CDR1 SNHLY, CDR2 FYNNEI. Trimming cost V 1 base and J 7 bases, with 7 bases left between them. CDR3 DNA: TGTGCCAGCAGTGAAGTACTGGGTGAAGCTTTCTTT. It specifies CASSEVLGEAFF.

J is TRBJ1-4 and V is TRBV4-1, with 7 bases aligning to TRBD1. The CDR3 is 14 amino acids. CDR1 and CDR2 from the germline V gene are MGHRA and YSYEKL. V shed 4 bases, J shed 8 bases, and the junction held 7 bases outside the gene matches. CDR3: CASSPGQAPEKLFF. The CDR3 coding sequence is TGCGCCAGCAGCCCCGGACAGGCCCCGGAAAAACTGTTTTTT.

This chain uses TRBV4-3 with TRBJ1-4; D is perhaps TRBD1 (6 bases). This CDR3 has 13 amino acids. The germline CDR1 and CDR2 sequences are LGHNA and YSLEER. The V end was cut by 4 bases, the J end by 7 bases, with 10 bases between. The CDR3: CASSRGHFEKLFF. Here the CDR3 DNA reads TGCGCCAGCAGCCGGGGACACTTTGAAAAACTGTTTTTT.

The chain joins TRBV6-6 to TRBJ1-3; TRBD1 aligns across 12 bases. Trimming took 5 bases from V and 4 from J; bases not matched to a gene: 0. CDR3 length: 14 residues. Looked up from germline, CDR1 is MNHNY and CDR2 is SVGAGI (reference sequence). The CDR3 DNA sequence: TGTGCCAGCAGTGGGACAGGGGGCGGAAACACCATATATTTT. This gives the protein CASSGTGGGNTIYF.

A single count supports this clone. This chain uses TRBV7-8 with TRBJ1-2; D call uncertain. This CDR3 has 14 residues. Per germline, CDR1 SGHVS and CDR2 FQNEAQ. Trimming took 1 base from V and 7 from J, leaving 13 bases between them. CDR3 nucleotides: TGTGCCAGCAGCTTAGGCGCGTCTGGGATTGGCTACACCTTC. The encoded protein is CASSLGASGIGYTF.

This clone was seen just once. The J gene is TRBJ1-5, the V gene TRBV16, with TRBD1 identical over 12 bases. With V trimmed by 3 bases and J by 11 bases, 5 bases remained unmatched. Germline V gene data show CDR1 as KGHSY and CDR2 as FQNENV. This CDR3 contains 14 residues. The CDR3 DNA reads TGTGCCAGCAGCCAGGGGACAGGGGGCCGCTCCCAGCATTTT. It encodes CASSQGTGGRSQHF. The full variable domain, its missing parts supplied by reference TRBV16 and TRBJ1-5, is GEEVAQTPKHLVRGEGQKAKLYCAPIKGHSYVFWYQQVLKNEFKFLISFQNENVFDETGMPKERFSAKCLPNSPCSLEIQATKLEDSAVYFCASSQGTGGRSQHFGDGTRLSIL.

The CDR3 reads CASSSWTGNEQFF. DNA of the CDR3: TGCGCCAGCAGCTCGTGGACCGGGAATGAGCAGTTCTTC. This chain links TRBV5-1 with TRBJ2-1; D not resolved. The germline V gene has CDR1 SGHRS and CDR2 YFSETQ. This CDR3 is built from 13 residues. V lost 3 bases and J 7 bases, leaving 11 bases between the germline ends.

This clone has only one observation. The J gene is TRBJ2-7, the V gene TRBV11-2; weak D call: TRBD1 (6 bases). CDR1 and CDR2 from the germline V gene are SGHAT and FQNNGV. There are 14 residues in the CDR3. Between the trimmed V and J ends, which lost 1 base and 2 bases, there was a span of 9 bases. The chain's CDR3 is CASSLATGTYEQYF. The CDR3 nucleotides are TGTGCCAGCAGCTTAGCAACAGGGACCTACGAGCAGTACTTC. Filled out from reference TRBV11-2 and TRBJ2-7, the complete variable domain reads EAGVAQSPRYKIIEKRQSVAFWCNPISGHATLYWYQQILGQGPKLLIQFQNNGVVDDSQLPKDRFSAERLKGVDSTLKIQPAKLEDSAVYLCASSLATGTYEQYFGPGTRLTVT.

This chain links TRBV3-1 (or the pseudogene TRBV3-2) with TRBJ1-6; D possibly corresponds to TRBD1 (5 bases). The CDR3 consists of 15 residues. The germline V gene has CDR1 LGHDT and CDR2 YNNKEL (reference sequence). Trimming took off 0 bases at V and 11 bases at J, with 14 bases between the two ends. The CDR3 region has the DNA TGTGCCAGCAGCCAAGAATCCGACGGGGGGACACCCCTCCACTTT. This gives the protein CASSQESDGGTPLHF.

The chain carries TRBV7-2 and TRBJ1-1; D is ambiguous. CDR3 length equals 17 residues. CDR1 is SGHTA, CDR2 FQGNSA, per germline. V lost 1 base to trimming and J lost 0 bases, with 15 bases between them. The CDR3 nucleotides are TGTGCCAGCAGCTTAGTTATGGCGGCGGGAATGAACACTGAAGCTTTCTTT. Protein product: CASSLVMAAGMNTEAFF.

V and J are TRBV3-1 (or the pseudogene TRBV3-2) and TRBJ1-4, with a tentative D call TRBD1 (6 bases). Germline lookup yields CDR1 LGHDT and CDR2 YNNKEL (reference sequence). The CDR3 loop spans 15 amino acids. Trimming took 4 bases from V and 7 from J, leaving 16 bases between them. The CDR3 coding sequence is TGTGCCAGCAGCCCTAGGACAGCGGGTGGTGAAAAACTGTTTTTT. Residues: CASSPRTAGGEKLFF.

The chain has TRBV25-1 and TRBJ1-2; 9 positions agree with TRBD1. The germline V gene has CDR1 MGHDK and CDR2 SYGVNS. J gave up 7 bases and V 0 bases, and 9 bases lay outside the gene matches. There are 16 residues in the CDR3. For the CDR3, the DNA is TGTGCCAGCAGTGAATATACCGGACAGGGGTGGGGTGGCTACACCTTC. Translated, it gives CASSEYTGQGWGGYTF.

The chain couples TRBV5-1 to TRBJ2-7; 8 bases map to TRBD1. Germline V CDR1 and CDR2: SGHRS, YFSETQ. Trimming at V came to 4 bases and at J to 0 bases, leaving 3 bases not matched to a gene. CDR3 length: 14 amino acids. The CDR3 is CASSEQGDSYEQYF. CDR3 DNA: TGCGCCAGCAGCGAACAGGGGGACTCCTACGAGCAGTACTTC.

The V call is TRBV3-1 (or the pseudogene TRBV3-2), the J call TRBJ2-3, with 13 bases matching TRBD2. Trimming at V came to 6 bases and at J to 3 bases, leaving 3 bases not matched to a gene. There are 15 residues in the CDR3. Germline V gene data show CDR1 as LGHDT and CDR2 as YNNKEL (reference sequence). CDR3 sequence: CASSGTSGVTDTQYF. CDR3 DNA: TGTGCCAGCAGTGGGACTAGCGGGGTAACAGATACGCAGTATTTT.

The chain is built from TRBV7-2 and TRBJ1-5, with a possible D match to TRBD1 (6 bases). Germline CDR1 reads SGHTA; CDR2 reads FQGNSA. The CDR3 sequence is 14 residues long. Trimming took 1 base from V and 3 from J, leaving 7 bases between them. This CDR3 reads CASSLGQVNQPQHF. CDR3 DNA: TGTGCCAGCAGCTTAGGACAGGTCAATCAGCCCCAGCATTTT.

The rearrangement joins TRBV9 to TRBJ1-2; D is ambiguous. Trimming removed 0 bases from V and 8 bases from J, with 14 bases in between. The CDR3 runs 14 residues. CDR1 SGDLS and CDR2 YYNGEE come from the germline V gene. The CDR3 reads CASSVAPDVFGYTF. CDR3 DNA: TGTGCCAGCAGCGTAGCTCCGGACGTCTTCGGCTACACCTTC.

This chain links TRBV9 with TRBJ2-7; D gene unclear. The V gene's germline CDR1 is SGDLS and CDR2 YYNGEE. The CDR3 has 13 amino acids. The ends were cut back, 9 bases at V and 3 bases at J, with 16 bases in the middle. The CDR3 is CATVGLYNYEQYF. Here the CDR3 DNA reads TGTGCCACAGTGGGTCTGTACAACTACGAGCAGTACTTC.

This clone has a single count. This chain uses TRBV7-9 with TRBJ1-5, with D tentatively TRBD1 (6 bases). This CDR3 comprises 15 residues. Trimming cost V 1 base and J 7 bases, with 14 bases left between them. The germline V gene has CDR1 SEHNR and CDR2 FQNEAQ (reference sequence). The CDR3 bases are TGTGCCAGCAGCTTAGAGGCAGGGGAAAGGCAGCCCCAGCATTTT. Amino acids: CASSLEAGERQPQHF.

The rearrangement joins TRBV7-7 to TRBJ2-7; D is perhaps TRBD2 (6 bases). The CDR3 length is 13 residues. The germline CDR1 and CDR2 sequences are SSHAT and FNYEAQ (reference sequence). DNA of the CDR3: TGTGCTAGCGGCCCGGGAAGCTCCTACGAGCAGTACTTC. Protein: CASGPGSSYEQYF. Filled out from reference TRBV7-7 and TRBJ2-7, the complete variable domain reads GAGVSQSPRYKVTKRGQDVTLRCDPISSHATLYWYQQALGQGPEFLTYFNYEAQPDKSGLPSDRFSAERPEGSISTLTIQRTEQRDSAMYRCASGPGSSYEQYFGPGTRLTVT.

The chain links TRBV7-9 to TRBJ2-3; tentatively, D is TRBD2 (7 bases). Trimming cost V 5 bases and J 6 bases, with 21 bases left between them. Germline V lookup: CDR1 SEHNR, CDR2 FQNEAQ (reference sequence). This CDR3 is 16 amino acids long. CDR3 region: CASSPPGGSPSDTQYF. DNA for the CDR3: TGTGCCAGCAGCCCCCCGGGGGGCTCACCTTCGGATACGCAGTATTTT.

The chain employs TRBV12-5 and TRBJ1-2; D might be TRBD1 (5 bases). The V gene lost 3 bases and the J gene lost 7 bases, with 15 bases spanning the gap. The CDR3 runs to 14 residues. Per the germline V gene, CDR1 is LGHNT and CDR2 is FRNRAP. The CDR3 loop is CASGLPARAGGYTF. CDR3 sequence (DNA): TGTGCTAGTGGTTTACCCGCCAGGGCCGGTGGCTACACCTTC.

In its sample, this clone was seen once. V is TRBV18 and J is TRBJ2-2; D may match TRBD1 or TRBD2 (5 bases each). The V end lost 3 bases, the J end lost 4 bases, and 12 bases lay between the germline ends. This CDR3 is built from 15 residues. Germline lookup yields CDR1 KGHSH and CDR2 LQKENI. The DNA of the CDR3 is TGTGCCAGCTCACCTCAAGAGGGGAGCACCGGGGAGCTGTTTTTT. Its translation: CASSPQEGSTGELFF. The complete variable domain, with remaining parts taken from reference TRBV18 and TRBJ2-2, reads NAGVMQNPRHLVRRRGQEARLRCSPMKGHSHVYWYRQLPEEGLKFMVYLQKENIIDESGMPKERFSAEFPKEGPSILRIQQVVRGDSAAYFCASSPQEGSTGELFFGEGSRLTVL.

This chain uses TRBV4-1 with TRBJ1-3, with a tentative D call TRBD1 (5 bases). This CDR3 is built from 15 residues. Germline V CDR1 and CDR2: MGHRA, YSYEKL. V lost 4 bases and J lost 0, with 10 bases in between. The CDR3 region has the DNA TGCGCCAGCAGCCGAGATGGGGCCTCTGGAAACACCATATATTTT. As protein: CASSRDGASGNTIYF.

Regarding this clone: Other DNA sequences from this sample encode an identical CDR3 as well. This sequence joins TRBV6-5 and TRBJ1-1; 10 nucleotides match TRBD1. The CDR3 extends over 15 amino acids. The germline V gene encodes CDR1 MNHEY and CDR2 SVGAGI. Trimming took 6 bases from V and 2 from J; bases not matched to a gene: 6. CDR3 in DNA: TGTGCCAGCAGGCCCGGGACAGGGGCTAACACTGAAGCTTTCTTT. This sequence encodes CASRPGTGANTEAFF.